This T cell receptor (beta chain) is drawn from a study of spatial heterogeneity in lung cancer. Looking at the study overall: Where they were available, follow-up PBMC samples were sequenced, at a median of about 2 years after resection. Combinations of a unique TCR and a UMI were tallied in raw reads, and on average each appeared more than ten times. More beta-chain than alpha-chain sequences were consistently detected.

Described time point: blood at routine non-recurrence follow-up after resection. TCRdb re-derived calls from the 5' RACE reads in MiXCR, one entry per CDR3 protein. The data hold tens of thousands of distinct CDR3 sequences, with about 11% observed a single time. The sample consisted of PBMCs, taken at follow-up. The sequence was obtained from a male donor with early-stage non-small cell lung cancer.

The CDR3 DNA reads TGCAGTGCTAGCACAGGGACCGTCGATCAGCCCCAGCATTTT. Encoded protein: CSASTGTVDQPQHF. This chain connects TRBV20-1 to TRBJ1-5; maybe TRBD1 (6 bases). The CDR3 sequence is 14 residues long. Germline CDR1 DFQATT, CDR2 SNEGSKA (reference sequence). With 3 bases removed from V and 5 bases from J, the gap between germline ends came to 14 bases.